This T cell receptor beta chain was identified during a study of blood T cell repertoires in COVID-19 (dated by TCRdb to about 2020). For context, the study as a whole: The collaborator samples originated in the United States, Italy and Spain and spanned the acute and convalescent phases of COVID-19. The material from the prospective study consisted of cDNA or gDNA derived from T cells, B-cell-depleted T cells, or PBMCs. Subjects who had been exposed to COVID-19, were actively infected with it, or had recovered from it provided the deeply sampled blood TCRbeta repertoires that made up the dataset. The sample metadata nearly always contained a de-identified subject ID, COVID-19 status, age in years and sex. A freely available public database, intended as a resource for researchers studying the immune response to SARS-CoV-2, is where the repertoires were released. Where HLA class I and class II types were available, the types were taken from metadata supplied by the sample provider, not from assay-based typing. The samples were drawn from the first 160 participants of the ongoing ImmuneRACE study and from about 1,200 subjects provided by 6 global collaborators. Summary of the overall study and its limitations: Clinical and demographic metadata were provided uncurated, with the amount varying by source and participant.

In the case of this clone: This receptor's antigen is unknown. No much larger clonotype is one base removed from it; base qualities were not supplied.

Collaborating institutions collected whole blood in K2EDTA tubes following their own protocols. For TCRbeta analysis, collaborator samples were shipped as frozen whole blood, as isolated PBMCs, or as DNA extracted from either sample type. Trimming costs V 0 bases and J 7 bases, and their ends lie 10 bases apart. CDR1 and CDR2 were assigned from the germline V gene (reference sequence) as GTSNPN and SVGIG. The CDR3, cysteine through phenylalanine, is 13 amino acids long. The sequence is cut down to CDR3 DNA, 39 bases in frame from base 1. TCRbeta CDR3 regions were amplified from genomic DNA by means of the immunoSEQ Assay, a bias-controlled multiplex PCR. The original methods were these. Within the assay, amplification of reference gene primers was used to estimate how many nucleated cells each sample contained. To quantify the absolute abundance of each unique TCRbeta CDR3 rearrangement, sequence reads were collapsed and filtered. For each sample, productive Simpson clonality was calculated as the square root of Simpson's diversity index over productive rearrangements. As stored in TCRdb, this immuneACCESS dataset retains in-frame rearrangements with V and J assigned. A fraction of the clones does not appear; measured against another copy, unresolved V genes explain less than half of the discrepancy, and the remainder lacks a known reason. V, J and clone size reflect that table, while D and trimming were determined from the DNA. This sample is represented by roughly 260,000 clones; approximately 81% of them were singletons. In total, the top ten clones hold roughly 3% of the sample.

This sequence was found in a woman in her late teens or twenties with acute or convalescent COVID-19. The chain is made from TRBV30 and TRBJ1-5, with a tentative D gene TRBD1 over 6 matching bases. The sequenced sample consisted of peripheral blood. The bases are TGTGCCTGGAGTGTACTGACAGGACAGCCCCAGCATTTT. Its product reads: CAWSVLTGQPQHF.